What follows are 21 T cell receptor beta chains derived from one specimen sequenced in a study of cytomegalovirus exposure and HLA in healthy donors. It was with 60 Vbeta and 13 Jbeta primers that the PCR ran. Some clones are missing from TCRdb's copy, which holds only in-frame ones; the method was immunoSEQ multiplex PCR. The table shows about 130,000 clones, with about 80% occurring only once. The sample taken for sequencing was PBMCs. These receptors came from a man aged 25 to 40 in good health and CMV-seronegative.

The rearrangement joins TRBV19 to TRBJ2-3; TRBD2 is a possible D gene (5 bases). The CDR3 is made up of 15 amino acids. The germline V gene has CDR1 LNHDA and CDR2 SQIVND (reference sequence). V lost 1 base and J 4 bases, leaving 12 bases between the germline ends. CDR3 amino acids: CASSIGEGGADTQYF. CDR3 nucleotides: TGTGCCAGTAGTATAGGCGAGGGCGGAGCAGATACGCAGTATTTT.

This chain links TRBV28 with TRBJ2-4, with 9 bases that match TRBD1. V lost 3 bases, J lost 7 bases, and 4 bases stayed unmatched. The CDR3 sequence is 14 residues long. Germline values: CDR1 MDHEN, CDR2 SYDVKM. This chain's CDR3 is CASSFRGTGNIQYF. CDR3 in DNA: TGTGCCAGCAGTTTTCGAGGGACAGGGAACATTCAGTACTTC.

The gene calls are TRBV19 and TRBJ2-1; TRBD2 agrees at 10 bases. The CDR3 is 15 residues long. Trimming cost V 6 bases and J 9 bases; bases outside gene matches: 11. Germline V gives CDR1 LNHDA, CDR2 SQIVND (reference sequence). The CDR3 protein is CASSPNLLAGVEQFF. The CDR3 region has the DNA TGTGCCAGTAGCCCTAACCTCCTAGCGGGAGTTGAGCAGTTCTTC.

As for this clone: A junction boundary mismatches the germline segment, possibly from a read error. V gene TRBV5-4 combines with J gene TRBJ1-5; D is perhaps TRBD1 (5 bases). From germline, CDR1 is SGHNT and CDR2 YYREEE (reference sequence). The CDR3 is 18 residues long. CDR3 coding DNA: TGCGCCAGCAGCCAAGCCCCCCGGGGGTCTGTCCCTGATCAGCCCCAGCATTTT. Amino acids: CASSQAPRGSVPDQPQHF.

This clone was recorded a few times. CDR3 nucleotide sequence: TGCGCCAGCAGCTTGGGGCGGAGCTCCCTAGCCAAAAACATTCAGTACTTC. It specifies CASSLGRSSLAKNIQYF. This chain links TRBV5-1 with TRBJ2-4; D remains ambiguous. The germline gives CDR1 SGHRS, CDR2 YFSETQ. V was pared by 0 bases and J by 0 bases, with 13 bases between. The CDR3 is 17 amino acids.

The count of this clone is one. An end of the junction differs from the germline gene, which may be a read error. This rearrangement joins TRBV7-9 to TRBJ2-7; TRBD1 aligns across 11 bases. This CDR3 region has 15 residues. Germline V gene lookup returns CDR1 SEHNR and CDR2 FQNEAQ (reference sequence). CDR3 loop: CSSSLGGTGGYEQYF. The CDR3 DNA follows: TGTTCCAGCAGCTTAGGTGGGACAGGGGGCTACGAGCAGTACTTC.

The chain couples TRBV11-2 to TRBJ2-4; D possibly corresponds to TRBD2 (5 bases). Trimming left V 7 bases short and J 8 bases short, with 18 bases between. The germline gives CDR1 SGHAT, CDR2 FQNNGV. The CDR3 covers 14 residues. CDR3 amino acids: CASNSDGPGYIQYF. The CDR3 DNA sequence: TGTGCCAGCAATTCCGACGGACCGGGGTACATTCAGTACTTC. Looking up the rest from reference TRBV11-2 and TRBJ2-4 gives the full variable domain: EAGVAQSPRYKIIEKRQSVAFWCNPISGHATLYWYQQILGQGPKLLIQFQNNGVVDDSQLPKDRFSAERLKGVDSTLKIQPAKLEDSAVYLCASNSDGPGYIQYFGAGTRLSVL.

This clone is a singleton in its sample. V and J are TRBV6-5 and TRBJ2-7, with D unclear. The germline V gene has CDR1 MNHEY and CDR2 SVGAGI. The CDR3 spans 15 residues. Trimming took 0 bases from V and 2 from J, leaving 11 bases between them. The CDR3 is CASSYSTRQPYEQYF. CDR3 nucleotides: TGTGCCAGCAGTTACTCGACACGGCAGCCCTACGAGCAGTACTTC.

This clone was recorded many times. The chain combines TRBV15 with TRBJ1-1; 9 bases map to TRBD1. The CDR3 has 14 amino acids. V trimming: 4 bases; J trimming: 5 bases; junction bases outside the gene matches: 5. Germline CDR1 reads LNHNV; CDR2 reads YYDKDF (reference sequence). This CDR3 is CATSKGQGWTEAFF. The CDR3 coding sequence is TGTGCCACCAGCAAGGGACAGGGATGGACTGAAGCTTTCTTT.

This chain connects TRBV5-1 to TRBJ1-1; 8 nucleotides agree with TRBD1. The V and J ends lost 4 bases and 4 bases, in that order; junction bases with no gene match: 12. The CDR3 has 16 amino acids. Germline values: CDR1 SGHRS, CDR2 YFSETQ. CDR3 nucleotide sequence: TGCGCCAGCAGCAGCCAACAGGGGGTTGCGACCACTGAAGCTTTCTTT. Its protein product is CASSSQQGVATTEAFF.

This chain connects TRBV5-1 to TRBJ2-5; 7 positions agree with TRBD1. V shed 4 bases and J 1 base; nucleotides not matched to a gene: 13. The V gene's germline CDR1 is SGHRS and CDR2 YFSETQ. The CDR3 has 17 amino acids. The chain's CDR3 is CASSRIPGQPTQETQYF. CDR3 sequence (DNA): TGCGCCAGCAGCCGAATCCCGGGACAGCCAACCCAAGAGACCCAGTACTTC. Together with reference TRBV5-1 and TRBJ2-5, the CDR3 gives the full variable domain: KAGVTQTPRYLIKTRGQQVTLSCSPISGHRSVSWYQQTPGQGLQFLFEYFSETQRNKGNFPGRFSGRQFSNSRSEMNVSTLELGDSALYLCASSRIPGQPTQETQYFGPGTRLLVL.

This rearrangement joins TRBV6-5 to TRBJ1-5; D perhaps matches TRBD1 (6 bases). Germline V gives CDR1 MNHEY, CDR2 SVGAGI. Trimming left V 6 bases short and J 0 bases short, with 12 bases between. The CDR3 loop spans 15 amino acids. CDR3 bases: TGTGCCAGCAGGCTACAGGGCCATAGCAATCAGCCCCAGCATTTT. This codes for CASRLQGHSNQPQHF.

This chain connects TRBV7-8 to TRBJ1-5, with D possibly TRBD1 on 6 matching bases. Trimming took 5 bases from V and 7 from J, leaving 18 bases between them. The CDR3 covers 15 residues. Germline V gene lookup returns CDR1 SGHVS and CDR2 FQNEAQ. Here the CDR3 reads CASSPRGGQRQPQHF. DNA for the CDR3: TGTGCCAGCAGCCCCCGGGGGGGGCAAAGGCAGCCCCAGCATTTT.

V usage is TRBV28 and J usage is TRBJ1-1; D is unclear. Germline CDR1 and CDR2: MDHEN and SYDVKM. The V and J ends lost 5 bases and 4 bases respectively, with 5 bases between them. The length of the CDR3 is 11 residues. CDR3 bases: TGTGCCAGCAGTCTTTTCACTGAAGCTTTCTTT. It translates to CASSLFTEAFF.

The chain has TRBV28 and TRBJ2-1; 7 nucleotides line up with TRBD2. CDR3 length: 12 residues. CDR1 MDHEN and CDR2 SYDVKM come from the germline V gene. The ends lost 3 bases at V and 8 bases at J; junction bases unmatched: 1. The CDR3 loop reads CASSFGGDEQFF. CDR3 DNA sequence: TGTGCCAGCAGTTTTGGGGGGGATGAGCAGTTCTTC.

In its sample, this clone was seen a few times. The chain couples TRBV28 to TRBJ2-2; D possibly corresponds to TRBD1 (5 bases). Trimming left V 1 base short and J 4 bases short, with 10 bases between. The CDR3 is 15 amino acids. Germline CDR1 is MDHEN and CDR2 is SYDVKM. Written as DNA, the CDR3 is TGTGCCAGCAGTTTATCAGGGCAGGGCACCGGGGAGCTGTTTTTT. Amino acids: CASSLSGQGTGELFF.

This clone was picked up one time. The chain joins TRBV18 to TRBJ1-3; 8 nucleotides align to TRBD1. The CDR3 contains 18 residues. V shed 3 bases, J shed 0 bases, and the junction held 10 bases outside the gene matches. The germline gives CDR1 KGHSH, CDR2 LQKENI. Here the CDR3 reads CASSPRDRIQGSGNTIYF. CDR3 in DNA: TGTGCCAGCTCACCGAGGGACAGGATTCAAGGCTCTGGAAACACCATATATTTT.

The rearrangement joins TRBV14 to TRBJ1-4, with no clear D. The germline gives CDR1 SGHDN, CDR2 FVKESK. The V and J ends lost 4 bases and 10 bases respectively, with 19 bases between them. The CDR3 length is 15 residues. CDR3 in amino acids: CASSPLSGLIGKLFF. The CDR3 nucleotides are TGTGCCAGCAGCCCCCTCTCGGGATTGATCGGAAAACTGTTTTTT.

This chain connects TRBV28 to TRBJ1-1, with a possible D match to TRBD1 (5 bases). The CDR3 covers 16 residues. Germline V gene lookup returns CDR1 MDHEN and CDR2 SYDVKM. Trimming took 3 bases from V and 4 from J, leaving 18 bases between them. CDR3 in DNA: TGTGCCAGCAGTTTGCGGAGGGCGGGTGGGGGCACTGAAGCTTTCTTT. This sequence encodes CASSLRRAGGGTEAFF.

The chain carries TRBV28 and TRBJ2-5; D perhaps matches TRBD2 (6 bases). Germline V gene sequence: CDR1 MDHEN, CDR2 SYDVKM. The CDR3 runs to 13 residues. The V end lost 5 bases, the J end lost 5 bases, and 12 bases lay between the germline ends. In DNA, the CDR3 is TGTGCCAGCAGTCCGGGAGCATACGAGACCCAGTACTTC. This codes for CASSPGAYETQYF.

The sample holds a few counts of this clone. The rearrangement links TRBV5-6 to TRBJ2-7; D remains ambiguous. V lost 2 bases to trimming and J lost 0 bases, with 3 bases between them. Looked up from germline, CDR1 is SGHDT and CDR2 is YYEEEE. The CDR3 totals 12 residues. The CDR3 DNA reads as TGTGCCAGCAGCTTTAGCTCCTACGAGCAGTACTTC. Translated: CASSFSSYEQYF.